This TCR beta chain was sequenced in a study of a mutant IDH1 vaccine in newly diagnosed glioma. Of note for this clone: Its cognate antigen is unknown.

Looked up from germline, CDR1 is MGHRA and CDR2 is YSYEKL. V lost 1 base and J lost 7; bases outside the gene matches: 10. CDR3 length: 17 residues. Time point: week 47, end of study. Vaccine doses each comprised 300 ug of mutant IDH1 20-mer peptide, with topical imiquimod. Profiled with immunoSEQ multiplex PCR; TCRdb holds only in-frame clones, not every one. The table has around 65,000 clones, about four fifths seen once. The source of this sequence is a young man with glioma. The sequencing here drew on PBMCs, taken from a glioma patient whose treatment included an IDH1 peptide vaccine. The chain recombines TRBV4-1 with TRBJ1-4; 9 nucleotides agree with TRBD1. The CDR3 DNA is TGCGCCAGCAGCCAAGTTGGAGGGGGACAGGGCGGTGAAAAACTGTTTTTT. Its protein is CASSQVGGGQGGEKLFF.